This entry lists 14 T cell receptor beta chains sequenced from one sample in a study of cytomegalovirus exposure and HLA in healthy donors. Primers included in the PCR were 60 Vbeta and 13 Jbeta primers. Assay: immunoSEQ multiplex PCR; the TCRdb copy retains only in-frame clones and omits some. The data hold approximately 130,000 clones, with 55% to 80% observed a single time. Sequencing was carried out using PBMCs. These TCRs come from a woman aged 40 to 55 in good health and CMV-seronegative.

V gene TRBV28 combines with J gene TRBJ1-1; 8 positions match TRBD1. Germline V gene sequence: CDR1 MDHEN, CDR2 SYDVKM. Trimming at V came to 5 bases and at J to 4 bases, leaving 9 bases not matched to a gene. CDR3 length: 15 amino acids. CDR3 in amino acids: CASSPDRERGTEAFF. For the CDR3, the DNA is TGTGCCAGCAGTCCGGACAGGGAGAGGGGCACTGAAGCTTTCTTT.

The rearrangement uses TRBV2 and TRBJ1-1, with TRBD1 matching over 7 bases. The germline gives CDR1 SNHLY, CDR2 FYNNEI. V lost 4 bases to trimming and J lost 2 bases; unmatched junction nucleotides: 4. This CDR3 region has 14 residues. This CDR3 reads CASSVGQVNTEAFF. In nucleotides, the CDR3 is TGTGCCAGCAGTGTCGGACAGGTCAACACTGAAGCTTTCTTT.

The CDR3 DNA is TGTGCCACCAGCGACAGTGACAGGGGGTGGACTAATTCACCCCTCCACTTT. Amino acids: CATSDSDRGWTNSPLHF. J is TRBJ1-6 and V is TRBV15, with 9 bases that match TRBD1. V trimming: 5 bases; J trimming: 6 bases; junction bases outside the gene matches: 11. Germline CDR1 LNHNV, CDR2 YYDKDF (reference sequence). The CDR3 is made up of 17 amino acids.

Note on this clone: This sample also contains other DNA sequences that code for the same CDR3. The J gene is TRBJ1-5, the V gene TRBV28; 8 positions match TRBD1. J lost 3 bases, V lost 6 bases, and 10 bases had no gene match. The length of the CDR3 is 16 residues. The germline gives CDR1 MDHEN, CDR2 SYDVKM. The chain's CDR3 is CASRSPGTGDNQPQHF. The CDR3 DNA is TGTGCCAGCAGATCCCCCGGGACAGGCGACAATCAGCCCCAGCATTTT. Using reference TRBV28 and TRBJ1-5 for the parts outside the CDR3, the full variable domain is DVKVTQSSRYLVKRTGEKVFLECVQDMDHENMFWYRQDPGLGLRLIYFSYDVKMKEKGDIPEGYSVSREKKERFSLILESASTNQTSMYLCASRSPGTGDNQPQHFGDGTRLSIL.

This clone appeared a few times. This chain connects TRBV5-1 to TRBJ1-5; 8 bases fit TRBD1. V was clipped by 0 bases and J by 7 bases; unmatched bases: 6. The CDR3 runs 15 residues. CDR1 is SGHRS, CDR2 YFSETQ, per germline. The CDR3 protein is CASSLGGQEVQPQHF. The CDR3 nucleotides are TGCGCCAGCAGCTTGGGGGGACAGGAGGTACAGCCCCAGCATTTT.

The chain uses TRBV2 and TRBJ1-5; D possibly corresponds to TRBD1 (5 bases). This CDR3 comprises 14 residues. Germline CDR1 and CDR2: SNHLY and FYNNEI. The V end lost 4 bases, the J end lost 0 bases, and 7 bases lay between the germline ends. Here the CDR3 reads CASSAGYSNQPQHF. The CDR3 DNA reads as TGTGCCAGCAGTGCAGGGTATAGCAATCAGCCCCAGCATTTT.

J is TRBJ2-2 and V is TRBV7-9; TRBD1 is a possible D gene (5 bases). Looked up from germline, CDR1 is SEHNR and CDR2 is FQNEAQ (reference sequence). The CDR3 is 14 residues long. The ends were cut back, 5 bases at V and 4 bases at J, with 11 bases in the middle. The CDR3 sequence is CASSVLRGTGELFF. The CDR3 coding sequence is TGTGCCAGCAGCGTTTTAAGGGGCACCGGGGAGCTGTTTTTT.

The chain recombines TRBV10-1 with TRBJ2-2; D possibly corresponds to TRBD2 (6 bases). Germline-derived CDR1 and CDR2 are WNHNN and SYGVQD (reference sequence). V dropped 6 bases and J dropped 4 bases, with 15 bases sitting between them. The CDR3 runs 15 residues. The CDR3 region has the DNA TGCGCCAGCAGCCCCCATCGGGGGAGCACCGGGGAGCTGTTTTTT. Translated, it gives CASSPHRGSTGELFF.

This clone was counted a single time. This chain connects TRBV15 to TRBJ1-5; TRBD1 matches at 9 bases. V shed 5 bases, J shed 5 bases, and the junction held 19 bases outside the gene matches. Germline loops: CDR1 LNHNV, CDR2 YYDKDF (reference sequence). CDR3 length equals 19 residues. CDR3 bases: TGTGCCACCAGCGCATTATGGGACAGGGAAACCGCAATCGATCAGCCCCAGCATTTT. Encoded protein: CATSALWDRETAIDQPQHF.

This chain joins TRBV2 and TRBJ1-5; D possibly corresponds to TRBD1 (5 bases). Looked up from germline, CDR1 is SNHLY and CDR2 is FYNNEI. This CDR3 spans 14 amino acids. The V gene lost 8 bases and the J gene lost 4 bases, with 15 bases spanning the gap. CDR3 residues: CASRETAFNQPQHF. DNA of the CDR3: TGTGCCAGCCGGGAGACAGCCTTTAATCAGCCCCAGCATTTT.

This clone was seen only a few times. The genes are TRBV10-3 and TRBJ1-5, with TRBD1 matching 8 bases. The CDR3 loop spans 16 amino acids. Germline CDR1 and CDR2: ENHRY and SYGVKD. Germline trimming cut 5 bases from V and 5 bases from J; bases unmatched to any gene: 11. For the CDR3, the DNA is TGTGCCATCAGTCTTCTCCCCGGACAGGGCGATCAGCCCCAGCATTTT. This gives the protein CAISLLPGQGDQPQHF.

The rearrangement links TRBV28 to TRBJ1-1; 9 bases map to TRBD1. The CDR3 covers 15 residues. Trimming removed 1 base from V and 1 base from J; junction bases left unmatched: 1. Looked up from germline, CDR1 is MDHEN and CDR2 is SYDVKM. The CDR3 region has the DNA TGTGCCAGCAGTTTATCGACAGGGGGGAACACTGAAGCTTTCTTT. Protein: CASSLSTGGNTEAFF.

As for this clone: Mismatch with germline at one junction end may stem from a read error. This sequence joins TRBV7-3 and TRBJ2-5, with 9 bases fitting TRBD1. Looked up from germline, CDR1 is SGHTA and CDR2 is FQGTGA. The CDR3 extends over 15 amino acids. This CDR3 reads CASSLTGGIGETQYF. The CDR3 region has the DNA TGTGCCAGCAGCCTAACAGGGGGCATAGGAGAGACCCAGTACTTC.

The chain employs TRBV29-1 and TRBJ2-7, with 8 positions matching TRBD1. After removal of 1 base from V and 0 bases from J, the junction contained 2 bases not matched to a gene. Germline CDR1 and CDR2: SQVTM and ANQGSEA. This CDR3 is 14 amino acids long. The CDR3 here is CSVEGQGPSYEQYF. The DNA of the CDR3 is TGCAGCGTTGAAGGACAGGGGCCCTCCTACGAGCAGTACTTC.